This T cell receptor beta chain was sequenced in a study of Ad26.COV2.S vaccination and SARS-CoV-2 variants. Turning to the study itself: Ad26.COV2.S given intramuscularly, once or twice 56 days apart.

This sample's treatment: 15 to 20 received Ad26.COV2.S at low or high dose, single or two shots; roughly five received placebo; per-sample allocation not given. The study sampled participants on day 63 after the first vaccine or placebo injection. Here immunoSEQ multiplex PCR was the method, and the copy in TCRdb shows in-frame clones only, minus some. There are roughly 500,000 clones in the sample; around nine tenths occur only once, and 10% to 15% lies in the top ten. Trimming cost V 4 bases and J 0 bases; bases outside gene matches: 2. The V gene's germline CDR1 is SGHAT and CDR2 FQNNGV. The CDR3 has 15 residues.

The clonotype originates from a person aged 18-65 years who received the Ad26.COV2.S COVID-19 vaccine or a placebo. Source: peripheral blood, taken in a trial of Ad26.COV2.S vaccine versus placebo. The chain employs TRBV11-2 and TRBJ1-4; the match to TRBD1 covers 7 bases. CDR3 amino acids: CASSWTGPTNEKLFF. The CDR3 DNA reads as TGTGCCAGCAGCTGGACAGGACCAACTAATGAAAAACTGTTTTTT.